These 9 T cell receptor beta chains were sequenced from one sample in a study of cytomegalovirus exposure and HLA in healthy donors. Primers for the PCR totalled 60 Vbeta and 13 Jbeta. TCRdb keeps only in-frame clones here, not all; method: immunoSEQ multiplex PCR. The specimen's table records under 200,000 clones. The material sequenced was PBMCs. The source of these receptors is a man under 40 in good health and CMV-seronegative.

The CDR3 here is CASTGLSTDTQYF. CDR3 bases: TGTGCCTCGACAGGGCTTAGCACAGATACGCAGTATTTT. The chain uses TRBV19 and TRBJ2-3; 7 bases line up with TRBD1. CDR3 length: 13 amino acids. Unmatched junction bases numbered 5, after V lost 11 bases and J lost 0 bases. From germline, CDR1 is LNHDA and CDR2 SQIVND (reference sequence).

The chain recombines TRBV5-1 with TRBJ2-1; 11 nucleotides match TRBD2. Trimming took 0 bases from V and 4 from J; bases not matched to a gene: 6. The CDR3 length is 17 residues. Germline CDR1 and CDR2: SGHRS and YFSETQ. The chain's CDR3 is CASSLARGTSGYNEQFF. DNA of the CDR3: TGCGCCAGCAGCTTGGCCAGAGGGACTAGCGGTTACAATGAGCAGTTCTTC.

The CDR3 DNA sequence: TGTGCCAGCAGCTTATCCCAGACTGGGGCCAACGTCCTGACTTTC. Its protein product is CASSLSQTGANVLTF. The rearrangement joins TRBV7-3 to TRBJ2-6; D gene uncertain. V was shortened by 2 bases and J by 2 bases, with 7 bases between the two germline ends. The CDR3 consists of 15 residues. CDR1 is SGHTA and CDR2 is FQGTGA in the germline V gene.

This rearrangement joins TRBV14 to TRBJ1-6; D remains ambiguous. Trimming cost V 3 bases and J 7 bases, with 4 bases left between them. CDR3 length: 12 residues. The germline V gene encodes CDR1 SGHDN and CDR2 FVKESK. The CDR3: CASSHQNSPLHF. The CDR3 DNA reads as TGTGCCAGCAGCCATCAGAATTCACCCCTCCACTTT.

J is TRBJ1-1 and V is TRBV18, with 8 bases fitting TRBD1. The germline gives CDR1 KGHSH, CDR2 LQKENI. The CDR3 runs to 15 residues. Trimming removed 3 bases from V and 4 bases from J; junction bases left unmatched: 7. The CDR3 DNA is TGTGCCAGCTCACCGACAGGGGTTGATAGCACTGAAGCTTTCTTT. It is translated as CASSPTGVDSTEAFF.

The chain has TRBV6-5 and TRBJ2-1; the match to TRBD2 covers 8 bases. CDR3 length equals 16 residues. With 4 bases clipped from V and 7 bases from J, the junction kept 12 bases outside the gene matches. The V gene's germline CDR1 is MNHEY and CDR2 SVGAGI. Written as DNA, the CDR3 is TGTGCCAGCAGTTTGAGCCTAGCGGGTGTGTCGAATGAGCAGTTCTTC. Amino acid sequence: CASSLSLAGVSNEQFF.

The J gene is TRBJ1-2, the V gene TRBV27; a possible D gene is TRBD1 (5 bases). The CDR3 length is 16 residues. Between the trimmed V and J ends, which lost 4 bases and 4 bases, there was a span of 19 bases. Germline V lookup: CDR1 MNHEY, CDR2 SMNVEV (reference sequence). CDR3 amino acids: CASSYGHGAAFYGYTF. The CDR3 bases are TGTGCCAGCAGTTACGGACATGGGGCAGCCTTCTATGGCTACACCTTC.

This chain uses TRBV9 with TRBJ1-1, with 10 positions matching TRBD1. Germline CDR1 is SGDLS and CDR2 is YYNGEE. V lost 4 bases and J lost 1; bases outside the gene matches: 7. The CDR3 length is 16 residues. This chain's CDR3 is CASSPGDRGGNTEAFF. The CDR3 DNA follows: TGTGCCAGCAGCCCGGGGGACAGGGGTGGGAACACTGAAGCTTTCTTT.

For the CDR3, the DNA is TGTGCCAGCAGCTTGGAAGACAGGGGGCGGGAAAAACTGTTTTTT. It encodes CASSLEDRGREKLFF. The chain has TRBV5-4 and TRBJ1-4, with 10 bases aligning to TRBD1. The germline CDR1 and CDR2 sequences are SGHNT and YYREEE (reference sequence). The CDR3 is 15 amino acids. With 0 bases clipped from V and 8 bases from J, the junction kept 4 bases outside the gene matches. The variable domain in full, with the rest retrieved from reference TRBV5-4 and TRBJ1-4, is ETGVTQSPTHLIKTRGQQVTLRCSSQSGHNTVSWYQQALGQGPQFIFQYYREEENGRGNFPPRFSGLQFPNYSSELNVNALELDDSALYLCASSLEDRGREKLFFGSGTQLSVL.